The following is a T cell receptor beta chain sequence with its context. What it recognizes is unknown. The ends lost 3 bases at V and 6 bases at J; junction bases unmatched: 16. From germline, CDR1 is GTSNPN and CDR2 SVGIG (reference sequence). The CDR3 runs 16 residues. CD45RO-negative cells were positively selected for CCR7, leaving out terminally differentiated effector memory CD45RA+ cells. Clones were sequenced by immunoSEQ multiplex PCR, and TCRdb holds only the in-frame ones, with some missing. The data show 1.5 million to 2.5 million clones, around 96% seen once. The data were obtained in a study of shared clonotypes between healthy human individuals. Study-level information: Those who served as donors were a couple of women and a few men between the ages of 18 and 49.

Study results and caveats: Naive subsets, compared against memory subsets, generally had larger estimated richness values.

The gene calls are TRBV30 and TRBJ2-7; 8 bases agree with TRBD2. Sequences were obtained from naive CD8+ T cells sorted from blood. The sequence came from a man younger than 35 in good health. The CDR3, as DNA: TGTGCCTGGAGCACATTGTCCGGGACTAGTGTTCTCGAGCAGTACTTC. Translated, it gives CAWSTLSGTSVLEQYF.